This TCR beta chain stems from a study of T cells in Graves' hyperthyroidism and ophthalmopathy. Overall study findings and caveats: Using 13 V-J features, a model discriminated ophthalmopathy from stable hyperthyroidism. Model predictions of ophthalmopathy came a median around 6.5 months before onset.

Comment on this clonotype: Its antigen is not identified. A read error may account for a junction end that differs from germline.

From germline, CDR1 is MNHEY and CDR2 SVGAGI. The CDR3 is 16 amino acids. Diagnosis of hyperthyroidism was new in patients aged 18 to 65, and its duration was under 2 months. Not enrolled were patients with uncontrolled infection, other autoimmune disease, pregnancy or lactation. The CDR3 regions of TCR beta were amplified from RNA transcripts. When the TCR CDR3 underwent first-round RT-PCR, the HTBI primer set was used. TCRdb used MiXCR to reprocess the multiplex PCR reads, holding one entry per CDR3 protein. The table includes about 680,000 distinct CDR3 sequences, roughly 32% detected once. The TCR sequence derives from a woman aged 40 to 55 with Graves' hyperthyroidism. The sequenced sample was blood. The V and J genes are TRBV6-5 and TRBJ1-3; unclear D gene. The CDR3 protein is CAISYSRRVSGNTIYF. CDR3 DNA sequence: TGTGCCATCAGTTACTCTAGACGCGTCTCTGGAAACACCATATATTTT.